These T cell receptor beta chains were read from a single sample in a study of post-analysis software for immune sequencing data. Using its own MiXCR run on the PCR reads, TCRdb lists one record per CDR3 protein. The sample shows roughly 730,000 distinct CDR3 sequences, 25% to 30% of them seen only once. The sample taken for sequencing was blood. These receptors originate from a girl between 10 and 17 years old with multiple sclerosis. Both conserved end residues are part of each CDR3. Each record gives: J gene, V gene, D gene, clone size, CDR3 length, CDR3 DNA, CDR3 protein. A D gene is named only where the DNA matches it firmly. Size values are once, few and many counts, or a class for expanded clones, and some rows have none.

J gene: TRBJ2-7
V gene: TRBV9
D gene: TRBD1
clone size: .
CDR3 length: 18
CDR3 DNA: TGTGCCAGCAGCGCGGGTCAGGGGGTGTTCAGTAGCTCCTACGAGCAGTACTTC
CDR3 protein: CASSAGQGVFSSSYEQYF

J gene: TRBJ2-5
V gene: TRBV12-3/TRBV12-4
D gene: TRBD2
clone size: few
CDR3 length: 15
CDR3 DNA: TGTGCCAGCAGTTTACGGGGGGTCCAGACGGGTGAGCAGTACTTC
CDR3 protein: CASSLRGVQTGEQYF

J gene: TRBJ2-7
V gene: TRBV4-2
D gene: TRBD1
clone size: .
CDR3 length: 14
CDR3 DNA: TGTGCCAGCAGCACCGACAGGGGGTGGGACGAGCAGTACTTC
CDR3 protein: CASSTDRGWDEQYF

J gene: TRBJ2-1
V gene: TRBV18
D gene: .
clone size: .
CDR3 length: 15
CDR3 DNA: TGTGCCAGCTCCCCAGACTTGCTCTCCTACAATGAGCAGTTCTTC
CDR3 protein: CASSPDLLSYNEQFF

J gene: TRBJ1-2
V gene: TRBV5-8
D gene: .
clone size: .
CDR3 length: 17
CDR3 DNA: TGTGCCAGCAGCTTGGAGGGGGGCAGAGCCTCTTACTATGGCTACACCTTC
CDR3 protein: CASSLEGGRASYYGYTF

J gene: TRBJ2-5
V gene: TRBV18
D gene: TRBD2
clone size: many
CDR3 length: 19
CDR3 DNA: TGTGCCAGCTCACCTCCGGTTGGGACTAGCGGGAGGACCCAAGAGACCCAGTACTTC
CDR3 protein: CASSPPVGTSGRTQETQYF

J gene: TRBJ1-2
V gene: TRBV9
D gene: TRBD1
clone size: few
CDR3 length: 16
CDR3 DNA: TGTGCCAGCAGCGTAGGTCCCCCCAGGGGGGAGTATGGCTACACCTTC
CDR3 protein: CASSVGPPRGEYGYTF

J gene: TRBJ1-1
V gene: TRBV10-3
D gene: .
clone size: .
CDR3 length: 14
CDR3 DNA: TGTGCCATCAGTGAAGGGGCGTCGTACACTGAAGCTTTCTTT
CDR3 protein: CAISEGASYTEAFF

J gene: TRBJ2-5
V gene: TRBV7-2
D gene: TRBD2
clone size: few
CDR3 length: 14
CDR3 DNA: TGTGCCAAGGGACTAGCGGGGGTCGAAGAGACCCAGTACTTC
CDR3 protein: CAKGLAGVEETQYF

J gene: TRBJ1-1
V gene: TRBV10-3
D gene: .
clone size: .
CDR3 length: 16
CDR3 DNA: TGTGCCATCAGTCCCCGGGGGGTGGGGGCCGACACTGAAGCTTTCTTT
CDR3 protein: CAISPRGVGADTEAFF

J gene: TRBJ2-1
V gene: TRBV12-3/TRBV12-4
D gene: TRBD2
clone size: .
CDR3 length: 15
CDR3 DNA: TGTGCCAGCAGTTTAATAACCGGGGGGGACAATGAGCAGTTCTTC
CDR3 protein: CASSLITGGDNEQFF

J gene: TRBJ2-3
V gene: TRBV5-4
D gene: TRBD2
clone size: few
CDR3 length: 14
CDR3 DNA: TGTGCCAGCAGGGCGGGGGAGCCCCAAGATACGCAGTATTTT
CDR3 protein: CASRAGEPQDTQYF

J gene: TRBJ2-4
V gene: TRBV7-2
D gene: TRBD2
clone size: .
CDR3 length: 15
CDR3 DNA: TGTGCCAGCAGCTTTCATAGCGGGAGGAAAAACATTCAGTACTTC
CDR3 protein: CASSFHSGRKNIQYF

J gene: TRBJ2-3
V gene: TRBV12-3/TRBV12-4
D gene: .
clone size: few
CDR3 length: 12
CDR3 DNA: TGTGCCAGCAGTCCTCGCACAGATGCGCAGTATTTT
CDR3 protein: CASSPRTDAQYF

J gene: TRBJ2-4
V gene: TRBV6-1
D gene: TRBD1
clone size: .
CDR3 length: 15
CDR3 DNA: TGTGCCAGCAGTGAGAGGGACAGGGGGATATACATTCAGTACTTC
CDR3 protein: CASSERDRGIYIQYF

J gene: TRBJ1-4
V gene: TRBV7-9
D gene: .
clone size: .
CDR3 length: 14
CDR3 DNA: TGTGCCAGCAGCTTGGTGCAGGGTATTGAAAAACTGTTTTTT
CDR3 protein: CASSLVQGIEKLFF

J gene: TRBJ2-5
V gene: TRBV7-2
D gene: TRBD1
clone size: few
CDR3 length: 14
CDR3 DNA: TGTGCCAGCAGCTGCCGGGACAGGGAAGAGACCCAGTACTTC
CDR3 protein: CASSCRDREETQYF

J gene: TRBJ2-1
V gene: TRBV9
D gene: TRBD2
clone size: few
CDR3 length: 18
CDR3 DNA: TGTGCCAGCAGCGTAGCAGGGGGGGGACTAGCGAAGTACAATGAGCAGTTCTTC
CDR3 protein: CASSVAGGGLAKYNEQFF

J gene: TRBJ2-5
V gene: TRBV11-2
D gene: TRBD1
clone size: .
CDR3 length: 16
CDR3 DNA: TGTGCCAGCAGCTTAGAGGCGACAGGGATTGAAGAGACCCAGTACTTC
CDR3 protein: CASSLEATGIEETQYF

J gene: TRBJ2-5
V gene: TRBV28
D gene: .
clone size: few
CDR3 length: 14
CDR3 DNA: TGTGCCAGCAGTCTACCGGGACCGAAAGAGACCCAGTACTTC
CDR3 protein: CASSLPGPKETQYF

J gene: TRBJ2-5
V gene: TRBV7-7
D gene: .
clone size: many
CDR3 length: 14
CDR3 DNA: TGTGCTAGCAGCCCCCGGGGTCCGGGGGAGACCCAGTACTTC
CDR3 protein: CASSPRGPGETQYF

J gene: TRBJ2-3
V gene: TRBV10-1
D gene: .
clone size: .
CDR3 length: 16
CDR3 DNA: TGCGCCAGCAGTGAGGTAGGCGGCGGGGTTACAGATACGCAGTATTTT
CDR3 protein: CASSEVGGGVTDTQYF

J gene: TRBJ2-7
V gene: TRBV12-3/TRBV12-4
D gene: .
clone size: few
CDR3 length: 12
CDR3 DNA: TGTGCCAGCAGTTTAGGGGTCCACGAGCAGTACTTC
CDR3 protein: CASSLGVHEQYF

J gene: TRBJ2-5
V gene: TRBV10-3
D gene: .
clone size: few
CDR3 length: 14
CDR3 DNA: TGTGCCATCAGTGCGGGGGTTAAAGAGGAGACCCAGTACTTC
CDR3 protein: CAISAGVKEETQYF

J gene: TRBJ2-1
V gene: TRBV27
D gene: TRBD1
clone size: few
CDR3 length: 15
CDR3 DNA: TGTGCCAGCAGTTGGGACGACAGGGTTACGAATGAGCAGTTCTTC
CDR3 protein: CASSWDDRVTNEQFF

J gene: TRBJ2-5
V gene: TRBV28
D gene: .
clone size: .
CDR3 length: 14
CDR3 DNA: TGTGCCAGCAGTCGGGACATAATCCAAGAGGCCCGGTACTTC
CDR3 protein: CASSRDIIQEARYF

J gene: TRBJ2-1
V gene: TRBV7-6
D gene: .
clone size: few
CDR3 length: 15
CDR3 DNA: TGTGCCAGCAGCTTAAACCCCCCGAGTTACAATGAGCAGTTCTTC
CDR3 protein: CASSLNPPSYNEQFF

J gene: TRBJ1-4
V gene: TRBV4-3
D gene: TRBD1
clone size: .
CDR3 length: 17
CDR3 DNA: TGCGCCAGCAGACAGGGGGCCTCAGTGGCAGCTAATGAAAAACTGTTTTTT
CDR3 protein: CASRQGASVAANEKLFF

J gene: TRBJ2-4
V gene: TRBV6-5
D gene: TRBD2
clone size: few
CDR3 length: 16
CDR3 DNA: TGTGCCAGCTCCCGCCCGGCGGGGGGTCACAAAAACATTCAGTACTTC
CDR3 protein: CASSRPAGGHKNIQYF

J gene: TRBJ2-1
V gene: TRBV20-1
D gene: .
clone size: many
CDR3 length: 12
CDR3 DNA: TGCAGTGGAAAGGGGTCCAGAAATGAGCAGTTCTTC
CDR3 protein: CSGKGSRNEQFF

J gene: TRBJ1-5
V gene: TRBV6-4
D gene: .
clone size: few
CDR3 length: 13
CDR3 DNA: TGTGCCAGCACCAAGGGGAGCAATCAGCCCCAGCATTTT
CDR3 protein: CASTKGSNQPQHF

J gene: TRBJ2-7
V gene: TRBV7-2
D gene: .
clone size: .
CDR3 length: 16
CDR3 DNA: TGTGCCAGCAGCTTCAGCGGTCTAGCGAGCTCCTACGAGCAGTACTTC
CDR3 protein: CASSFSGLASSYEQYF

J gene: TRBJ1-1
V gene: TRBV12-3/TRBV12-4
D gene: .
clone size: .
CDR3 length: 15
CDR3 DNA: TGTGCCAGCAGTCCGAGGGGGTTAGAGAACACTGAAGCTTTCTTT
CDR3 protein: CASSPRGLENTEAFF

J gene: TRBJ2-3
V gene: TRBV4-1
D gene: TRBD2
clone size: few
CDR3 length: 17
CDR3 DNA: TGCGCCAGCAGCCAAGAATTAGCGGGGGGGCCCCCAGATACGCAGTATTTT
CDR3 protein: CASSQELAGGPPDTQYF

J gene: TRBJ2-1
V gene: TRBV20-1
D gene: TRBD2
clone size: .
CDR3 length: 16
CDR3 DNA: TGCAGTGCTAGAGTCCCCGGCGGGGGGGGGTACAATGAGCAGTTCTTC
CDR3 protein: CSARVPGGGGYNEQFF

J gene: TRBJ2-5
V gene: TRBV20-1
D gene: .
clone size: many
CDR3 length: 13
CDR3 DNA: TGCAGTGCTGCCCGGACTATACAAGAGACCCAGTACTTC
CDR3 protein: CSAARTIQETQYF

J gene: TRBJ2-3
V gene: TRBV4-3
D gene: TRBD2
clone size: few
CDR3 length: 15
CDR3 DNA: TGCGCCAGCCAAGATAGCGGGAGGGCCGGAGATACGCAGTATTTT
CDR3 protein: CASQDSGRAGDTQYF

J gene: TRBJ2-7
V gene: TRBV20-1
D gene: .
clone size: few
CDR3 length: 12
CDR3 DNA: TGCAGCGCCAACACACTCTCCTACGAGCAGTACTTC
CDR3 protein: CSANTLSYEQYF

J gene: TRBJ2-3
V gene: TRBV4-3
D gene: .
clone size: .
CDR3 length: 19
CDR3 DNA: TGCGCCAGCAGCCAAGTCGGGTCGGGAATAGGCCTACCCGTGGATACGCAGTATTTT
CDR3 protein: CASSQVGSGIGLPVDTQYF

J gene: TRBJ2-1
V gene: TRBV12-5
D gene: TRBD1
clone size: .
CDR3 length: 16
CDR3 DNA: TGTGCTAGTGGCCTTCACCGGACAGGGGGGTACAATGAGCAGTTCTTC
CDR3 protein: CASGLHRTGGYNEQFF

J gene: TRBJ1-1
V gene: TRBV12-3/TRBV12-4
D gene: .
clone size: few
CDR3 length: 14
CDR3 DNA: TGTGCCAGCAGCCTGGGACATGTGAACACTGAAGCTTTCTTT
CDR3 protein: CASSLGHVNTEAFF

J gene: TRBJ1-4
V gene: TRBV11-2
D gene: TRBD1
clone size: .
CDR3 length: 16
CDR3 DNA: TGTGCCAGCAGCTTTATCGGGACAGTTAAAAAGGAAAAACTGTTTTTT
CDR3 protein: CASSFIGTVKKEKLFF

J gene: TRBJ2-7
V gene: TRBV3-1
D gene: .
clone size: .
CDR3 length: 15
CDR3 DNA: TGTGCCAGCAGCCAAGATGCGGATCCCTCCTACGAGCAGTACTTC
CDR3 protein: CASSQDADPSYEQYF

J gene: TRBJ2-1
V gene: TRBV6-2/TRBV6-3
D gene: .
clone size: few
CDR3 length: 14
CDR3 DNA: TGTGCCAGCACCCTAGGGTTCTCGGGGGATGAGCAGTTCTTC
CDR3 protein: CASTLGFSGDEQFF

J gene: TRBJ2-7
V gene: TRBV7-2
D gene: TRBD1
clone size: many
CDR3 length: 15
CDR3 DNA: TGTGCCAGCAGCTTGGTCGGGACAGGGGGCTACGAGCAGTACTTC
CDR3 protein: CASSLVGTGGYEQYF

J gene: TRBJ2-7
V gene: TRBV6-1
D gene: TRBD2
clone size: .
CDR3 length: 15
CDR3 DNA: TGTGCCAGCAGTGAGGTGTTAGCGGGGGGCAGCGAGCAGTACTTC
CDR3 protein: CASSEVLAGGSEQYF

J gene: TRBJ2-5
V gene: TRBV28
D gene: .
clone size: .
CDR3 length: 13
CDR3 DNA: TGTGCCAGCAACACCGGCAGCCAAGAGACCCAGTACTTC
CDR3 protein: CASNTGSQETQYF